The clone carrying this TCR beta chain is a singleton in its sample. The sample is drawn from a study of CD8 T cells in Susac syndrome. Trimming at V came to 4 bases and at J to 0 bases, leaving 8 bases not matched to a gene. The CDR3 consists of 16 residues. After extraction with the RNeasy kit, roughly 0.5 to 1 ug of the RNA was reverse transcribed using random hexamers. TCRdb passed the immunoSEQ multiplex PCR reads through MiXCR, listing each CDR3 protein once. This sample has 120,000 to 150,000 distinct CDR3 sequences; 94% occur once, and the top ten carry approximately 0.09%. The sample consisted of CD4+ T cells from PBMCs. The chain recombines TRBV6-7 with TRBJ2-5, with 7 bases that match TRBD2. TRBV6-7 is labeled an ORF, and its function is uncertain. The TCR comes from a human donor in good health. The CDR3 coding sequence is TGTGCCAGCAGTTGGGAAGCGGGACCGTACCAAGAGACCCAGTACTTC. Its translation is CASSWEAGPYQETQYF.